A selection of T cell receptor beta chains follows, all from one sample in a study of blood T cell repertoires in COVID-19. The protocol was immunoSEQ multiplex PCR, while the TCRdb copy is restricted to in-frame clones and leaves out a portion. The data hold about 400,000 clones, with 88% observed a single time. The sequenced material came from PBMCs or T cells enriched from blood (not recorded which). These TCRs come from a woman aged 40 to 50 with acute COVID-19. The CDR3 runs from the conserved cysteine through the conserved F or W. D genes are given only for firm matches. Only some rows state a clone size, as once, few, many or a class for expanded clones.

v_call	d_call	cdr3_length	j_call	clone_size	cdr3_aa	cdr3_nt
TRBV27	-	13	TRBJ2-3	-	CASRRTATDTQYF	TGTGCCAGCCGTAGGACAGCGACAGATACGCAGTATTTT
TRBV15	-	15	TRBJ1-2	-	CATSRDLGRGGGYTF	TGTGCCACCAGCAGAGATCTTGGCAGGGGTGGAGGCTACACCTTC
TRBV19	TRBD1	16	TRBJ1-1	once	CASSIGGTGGRTEAFF	TGTGCCAGTAGTATAGGCGGAACAGGGGGCCGTACTGAAGCTTTCTTT
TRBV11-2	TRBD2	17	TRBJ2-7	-	CASSLQLAGGNPYEQYF	TGTGCCAGCAGCTTACAACTAGCGGGGGGCAACCCCTACGAGCAGTACTTC
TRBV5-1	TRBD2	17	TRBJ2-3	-	CASSPQTSGKFTDTQYF	TGCGCCAGCAGCCCTCAGACTAGCGGGAAGTTCACAGATACGCAGTATTTT
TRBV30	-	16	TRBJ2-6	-	CAWRPVTPSGANVLTF	TGTGCCTGGAGACCGGTGACTCCTTCTGGGGCCAACGTCCTGACTTTC
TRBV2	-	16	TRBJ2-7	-	CASSQNSARESYEQYF	TGTGCCAGCAGCCAGAATTCGGCCCGGGAGTCCTACGAGCAGTACTTC
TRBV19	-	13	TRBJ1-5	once	CASSRQKSQPQHF	TGTGCCAGTAGCAGACAGAAGAGTCAGCCCCAGCATTTT
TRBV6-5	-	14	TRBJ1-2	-	CASSYSQGNYGYTF	TGTGCCAGCAGTTACTCCCAGGGAAACTATGGCTACACCTTC
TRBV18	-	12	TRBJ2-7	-	CASSPNSYEQYF	TGTGCCAGCTCACCCAACAGCTACGAGCAGTACTTC
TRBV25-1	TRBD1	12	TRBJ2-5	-	CASSRGRETQYF	TGTGCCAGCAGTAGGGGGCGGGAGACCCAGTACTTC
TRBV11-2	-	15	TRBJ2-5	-	CASSQTGGGQETQYF	TGTGCCAGCAGCCAGACTGGAGGTGGTCAAGAGACCCAGTACTTC
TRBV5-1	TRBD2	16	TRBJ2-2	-	CASSDTSGGASGELFF	TGCGCCAGCAGCGACACTAGCGGGGGGGCCTCCGGGGAGCTGTTTTTT
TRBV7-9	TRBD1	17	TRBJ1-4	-	CASSGRTGGATNEKLFF	TGTGCCAGCAGCGGAAGGACAGGGGGTGCAACTAATGAAAAACTGTTTTTT
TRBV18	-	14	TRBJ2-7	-	CASSPSTRGDEQYF	TGTGCCAGCTCACCCTCCACCAGGGGGGACGAGCAGTACTTC
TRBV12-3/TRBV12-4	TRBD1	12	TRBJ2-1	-	CASSLAGQKQFF	TGTGCCAGCAGTTTAGCGGGACAGAAGCAGTTCTTC
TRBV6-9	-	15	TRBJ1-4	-	CASSYVGRVGEKLFF	TGTGCCAGCAGTTATGTCGGCAGGGTGGGGGAAAAACTGTTTTTT
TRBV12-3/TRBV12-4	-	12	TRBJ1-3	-	CASSEGRDTIYF	TGTGCCAGCAGCGAGGGCCGGGACACCATATATTTT
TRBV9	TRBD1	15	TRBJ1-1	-	CASSPRDRPNTEAFF	TGTGCCAGCAGCCCCAGGGACAGACCGAACACTGAAGCTTTCTTT
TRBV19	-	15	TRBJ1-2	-	CASSTLGGTNYGYTF	TGTGCCAGTAGTACCCTTGGGGGGACTAACTATGGCTACACCTTC
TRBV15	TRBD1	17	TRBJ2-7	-	CATSRDGTGVVAGEQYF	TGTGCCACCAGCAGGGATGGGACAGGGGTTGTGGCAGGCGAGCAGTACTTC
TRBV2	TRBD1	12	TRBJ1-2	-	CASSGQGYGYTF	TGTGCCAGCAGCGGACAGGGGTATGGCTACACCTTC
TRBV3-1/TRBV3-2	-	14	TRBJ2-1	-	CASSQGGAGNEQFF	TGTGCCAGCAGCCAGGGGGGGGCCGGGAATGAGCAGTTCTTC
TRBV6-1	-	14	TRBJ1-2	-	CASSDRGWGYGYTF	TGTGCCAGCAGTGACAGGGGCTGGGGCTATGGCTACACCTTC
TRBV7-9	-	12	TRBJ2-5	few	CASSFRYETQYF	TGTGCCAGCAGCTTCAGATACGAGACCCAGTACTTC
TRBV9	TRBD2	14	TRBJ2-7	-	CASSVDGGAYEQYF	TGTGCCAGCAGCGTAGACGGGGGGGCGTACGAGCAGTACTTC
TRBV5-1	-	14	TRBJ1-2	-	CASSLGTDPYGYTF	TGCGCCAGCAGCTTGGGGACAGACCCCTATGGCTACACCTTC
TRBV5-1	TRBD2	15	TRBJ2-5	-	CASSLAGGNQETQYF	TGCGCCAGCAGCCTAGCGGGGGGGAACCAAGAGACCCAGTACTTC
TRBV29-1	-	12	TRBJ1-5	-	CSPAAGGQPQHF	TGCAGCCCGGCAGCGGGAGGTCAGCCCCAGCATTTT
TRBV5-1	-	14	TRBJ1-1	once	CASSWLGEGTEAFF	TGCGCCAGCAGCTGGCTGGGGGAGGGGACTGAAGCTTTCTTT
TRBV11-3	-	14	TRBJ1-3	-	CASSGDESGNTIYF	TGTGCCAGCAGCGGAGATGAGTCTGGAAACACCATATATTTT